This TCR beta chain was sequenced in a study of cytomegalovirus exposure and HLA in healthy donors. Whole-study results and caveats: Analysis performed later found more than 15,000 TCR beta sequences associated with HLA alleles at 0.05 false discovery rate. Cytomegalovirus association was assigned to over 150 TCR beta chains.

With respect to this clone: The target antigen is unknown.

The PCR made use of 60 Vbeta and 13 Jbeta primers. TCRdb's copy holds only in-frame clones and misses some; the assay was immunoSEQ multiplex PCR. The profile shows 130,000 to 150,000 clones, over 75% of them singletons. The sequence came from a woman aged 30 to 39 in good health and CMV-seronegative. Sequencing input: PBMCs.

The CDR3 region is CAWKGRGGYGYTF. Written as DNA, the CDR3 is TGTGCCTGGAAGGGGCGAGGTGGATATGGCTACACCTTC. The rearrangement joins TRBV30 to TRBJ1-2; D is possibly TRBD1 (5 bases). Germline CDR1 and CDR2: GTSNPN and SVGIG (reference sequence). Between the trimmed V and J ends, which lost 4 bases and 5 bases, there was a span of 14 bases. The CDR3 has 13 amino acids.